This T cell receptor beta chain was identified during a study of blood T cell repertoires in COVID-19. Study information: Sample material is recorded as cDNA or gDNA derived from T cells, B-cell-depleted T cells, or PBMCs.

The germline V gene encodes CDR1 LNHDA and CDR2 SQIVND (reference sequence). Trimming cost V 8 bases and J 0 bases, with 16 bases left between them. This CDR3 has 15 amino acids. In the original workflow: Quantification of nucleated cells was approximated via reference gene primer amplification. Data came from immunoSEQ multiplex PCR; TCRdb stores just in-frame clones and leaves some out. That table furnishes V, J and clone size, whereas the DNA furnished D and trimming. The sample shows about 130,000 clones, about four fifths of them seen only once. Sequenced: peripheral blood. The origin of this receptor is a woman aged 55-69 years with active or convalescent COVID-19. The rearrangement links TRBV19 to TRBJ1-1; D is undetermined. CDR3 sequence reads: CASSPFRSMNTEAFF. For the CDR3, the DNA is TGTGCCAGTTCCCCGTTCAGGTCGATGAACACTGAAGCTTTCTTT.